These 24 T cell receptor beta chains were sequenced from one sample in a study of T cells after yellow fever vaccination. TCRdb fed the 5' RACE reads into MiXCR, producing one record per CDR3 protein. Of 120,000 or so distinct CDR3 sequences in the sample, roughly 7.2% were seen once. Sequenced material: CD4+ T cells sorted from PBMCs, taken approximately 40 days after the first yellow fever vaccination. These receptors originate from a man younger than 35 who received the YFV17D yellow fever vaccine.

There are many counts of this clonotype. The chain has TRBV7-2 and TRBJ2-5; TRBD2 agrees at 7 bases. J was trimmed by 4 bases and V by 5 bases; bases with no gene match: 16. The germline V gene encodes CDR1 SGHTA and CDR2 FQGNSA. The CDR3 has 17 residues. Here the CDR3 DNA reads TGTGCCAGCAGCGTTGGAATGATTGGCGGGAGAGGAGAGACCCAGTACTTC. Translating it yields CASSVGMIGGRGETQYF.

This clonotype was detected many times. The chain joins TRBV11-2 to TRBJ2-1; 15 nucleotides align to TRBD2. V lost 1 base and J lost 10; bases outside the gene matches: 2. CDR1 is SGHAT, CDR2 FQNNGV, per germline. The length of the CDR3 is 15 residues. DNA of the CDR3: TGTGCCAGCAGCTTAGGGACTAGCGGGGGGGCCGAGCAGTTCTTC. Translated: CASSLGTSGGAEQFF.

The chain uses TRBV28 and TRBJ1-1; no reliable D call. Trimming removed 2 bases at V and 2 bases at J, with 6 bases between. CDR3 length equals 13 residues. Germline V gene sequence: CDR1 MDHEN, CDR2 SYDVKM. CDR3 region: CASSLRFNTEAFF. DNA of the CDR3: TGTGCCAGCAGTTTAAGGTTCAACACTGAAGCTTTCTTT. Full variable domain (remainder filled in from reference TRBV28 and TRBJ1-1): DVKVTQSSRYLVKRTGEKVFLECVQDMDHENMFWYRQDPGLGLRLIYFSYDVKMKEKGDIPEGYSVSREKKERFSLILESASTNQTSMYLCASSLRFNTEAFFGQGTRLTVV.

This clonotype was counted at least ten times. V usage is TRBV7-2 and J usage is TRBJ1-3; 7 bases agree with TRBD1. CDR1 is SGHTA, CDR2 FQGNSA, per germline. This CDR3 is built from 17 residues. The junction had 6 bases not matched to a gene; V was cut back by 1 base and J by 0 bases. This CDR3 is CASSLVGGGSSGNTIYF. The CDR3 nucleotides are TGTGCCAGCAGCTTAGTGGGAGGGGGCAGCTCTGGAAACACCATATATTTT.

This chain joins TRBV5-1 and TRBJ2-5; the D gene is possibly TRBD2 (7 bases). Germline values: CDR1 SGHRS, CDR2 YFSETQ. V was clipped by 0 bases and J by 5 bases, with 23 bases between them. The CDR3 is made up of 18 amino acids. DNA for the CDR3: TGCGCCAGCAGCTTGGGCGCGGGGGCCAGGGTCCGGGGCGAGACCCAGTACTTC. This sequence encodes CASSLGAGARVRGETQYF.

This clonotype was counted ten times or more. The gene calls are TRBV24-1 and TRBJ2-3; TRBD2 agrees at 10 bases. J gave up 4 bases and V 7 bases, and 1 base lay outside the gene matches. Germline assignment: CDR1 KGHDR and CDR2 SFDVKD. There are 13 residues in the CDR3. In DNA, the CDR3 is TGTGCCACCAGACTAGCGGGGTCAGATACGCAGTATTTT. It is translated as CATRLAGSDTQYF.

Many counts were recorded for this clonotype. This chain joins TRBV5-6 and TRBJ1-2, with 9 bases fitting TRBD1. The CDR3 is 14 residues long. J gave up 7 bases and V 4 bases, and 8 bases lay outside the gene matches. Germline CDR1 is SGHDT and CDR2 is YYEEEE. The CDR3 DNA sequence: TGTGCCAGCAGCAGATACTACAGGGGGCCTGGCTACACCTTC. Amino acids: CASSRYYRGPGYTF. The variable domain in full, completed from reference TRBV5-6 and TRBJ1-2, reads DAGVTQSPTHLIKTRGQQVTLRCSPKSGHDTVSWYQQALGQGPQFIFQYYEEEERQRGNFPDRFSGHQFPNYSSELNVNALLLGDSALYLCASSRYYRGPGYTFGSGTRLTVV.

At least ten counts were recorded for this clonotype. This chain connects TRBV12-3 or TRBV12-4 to TRBJ2-5; D not certain. The CDR3 is 13 residues long. The V end was cut by 4 bases, the J end by 5 bases, with 11 bases between. CDR3: CASSSQDGETQYF. The CDR3 DNA is TGTGCCAGCAGTTCCCAGGACGGGGAGACCCAGTACTTC.

This chain joins TRBV5-1 and TRBJ1-1; D is ambiguous. CDR3 length: 13 amino acids. V lost 6 bases and J 2 bases, leaving 11 bases between the germline ends. CDR1 SGHRS and CDR2 YFSETQ come from the germline V gene. CDR3 sequence (DNA): TGCGCCAGCAATGAATTTTCAAACACTGAAGCTTTCTTT. Its protein product is CASNEFSNTEAFF.

The table lists this clonotype with a few counts. The chain is built from TRBV6-1 and TRBJ2-3, with D perhaps given as TRBD1 or TRBD2 (5 bases each). Germline values: CDR1 MNHNS, CDR2 SASEGT. The CDR3 contains 14 residues. Trimming stripped 7 bases from V and 4 bases from J, with 15 bases between. The CDR3 reads CASKPGRTADTQYF. The DNA of the CDR3 is TGTGCCAGCAAGCCGGGACGTACCGCAGATACGCAGTATTTT.

This clonotype was counted at least ten times. The chain joins TRBV12-3 or TRBV12-4 to TRBJ2-1; 8 positions match TRBD1. The ends lost 7 bases at V and 5 bases at J; junction bases unmatched: 4. The CDR3 covers 13 residues. The CDR3 here is CASNRGTHNEQFF. Written as DNA, the CDR3 is TGTGCCAGCAACAGGGGGACCCACAATGAGCAGTTCTTC.

This clonotype was found many times. The genes are TRBV2 and TRBJ2-5, with D maybe TRBD1 (6 bases). The CDR3 length is 15 residues. Germline CDR1 SNHLY, CDR2 FYNNEI. The germline V and J ends were trimmed by 8 bases and 2 bases, with 18 bases remaining between them. CDR3 DNA: TGTGCCAGCTCGCTCAGGGGAACCTTGCAAGAGACCCAGTACTTC. Protein: CASSLRGTLQETQYF.

This clonotype came up a few times. The chain is built from TRBV6-6 and TRBJ1-2, with no clear D. The V and J ends lost 2 bases and 8 bases respectively, with 15 bases between them. Germline values: CDR1 MNHNY, CDR2 SVGAGI (reference sequence). This CDR3 is built from 14 residues. The CDR3 is CASSYPDDLGGYTF. The CDR3 coding sequence is TGTGCCAGCAGTTACCCGGACGACCTGGGCGGCTACACCTTC.

This clonotype was counted at least ten times. The V gene is TRBV7-6, the J gene TRBJ2-1; 14 positions match TRBD2. The germline V gene has CDR1 SGHVS and CDR2 FNYEAQ. The trim removed 3 bases at V and 9 bases at J, leaving 7 bases unmatched. CDR3 size: 16 residues. The CDR3 DNA reads TGTGCCAGCAGCTTTTCGACTAGCGGGGGGGCCGGTGAGCAGTTCTTC. Protein product: CASSFSTSGGAGEQFF.

This clonotype was counted only a few times. The V and J genes are TRBV6-1 and TRBJ1-1; 8 bases agree with TRBD1. Germline V gene lookup returns CDR1 MNHNS and CDR2 SASEGT. The J segment lost 6 bases and the V segment lost 5 bases, leaving 11 bases of the junction unmatched. The CDR3 totals 15 residues. CDR3: CASSMPGQAVAEAFF. The CDR3 DNA is TGTGCCAGCAGTATGCCGGGACAGGCCGTTGCTGAAGCTTTCTTT.

Comment on this clonotype: One base away lies a much larger clone, so this may be a sequencing read error. The chain has TRBV7-2 and TRBJ2-2; 11 bases agree with TRBD2. Germline values: CDR1 SGHTA, CDR2 FQGNSA. The length of the CDR3 is 17 residues. V gave up 7 bases and J gave up 6 bases; unmatched junction bases: 13. CDR3 sequence: CASNFSGTSGFPGELFF. CDR3 nucleotides: TGTGCCAGCAACTTCTCCGGGACTAGCGGTTTTCCCGGGGAGCTGTTTTTT.

At least ten counts were recorded for this clonotype. V gene TRBV20-1 combines with J gene TRBJ1-1, with 7 bases identical to TRBD1. The germline V gene encodes CDR1 DFQATT and CDR2 SNEGSKA (reference sequence). The CDR3 contains 14 residues. V lost 3 bases, J lost 1 base, and 5 bases stayed unmatched. The DNA for the CDR3 is TGCAGTGCTAGCAGGGGGGCGGGGAACACTGAAGCTTTCTTT. Protein: CSASRGAGNTEAFF.

This clonotype came up many times. The chain combines TRBV12-3 or TRBV12-4 with TRBJ2-5, with D unresolved. This CDR3 has 13 residues. With 6 bases removed from V and 5 bases from J, the gap between germline ends came to 13 bases. This CDR3 is CASSSGFWETQYF. Here the CDR3 DNA reads TGTGCCAGCAGCTCAGGATTCTGGGAGACCCAGTACTTC.

This clonotype was detected ten times or more. The J gene is TRBJ2-1, the V gene TRBV18; TRBD1 aligns across 7 bases. Trimming cost V 1 base and J 5 bases; bases outside gene matches: 2. The CDR3 has 14 amino acids. Per the germline V gene, CDR1 is KGHSH and CDR2 is LQKENI. CDR3 in amino acids: CASSPRGQNNEQFF. The DNA for the CDR3 is TGTGCCAGCTCACCACGGGGACAGAACAATGAGCAGTTCTTC.

The table lists this clonotype with many counts. This chain connects TRBV5-1 to TRBJ2-1, with no clear D. The CDR3 covers 15 residues. Germline lookup yields CDR1 SGHRS and CDR2 YFSETQ. Trimming pared 1 base from V and 0 bases from J, leaving 8 bases between. This chain's CDR3 is CASSLRVPSYNEQFF. The DNA for the CDR3 is TGCGCCAGCAGCTTGAGGGTACCCTCCTACAATGAGCAGTTCTTC.

In this sample, this clonotype turned up many times. The CDR3 coding sequence is TGTGCCAGCAGTTTAGCGCATAGCGATCTAAATCAGCCCCAGCATTTT. As protein: CASSLAHSDLNQPQHF. This sequence joins TRBV12-3 or TRBV12-4 and TRBJ1-5; D remains ambiguous. The V gene lost 0 bases and the J gene lost 4 bases, with 13 bases spanning the gap. The CDR3 contains 16 residues.

In this sample, this clonotype turned up a few times. The CDR3 spells CASSSSREDTQYF. The CDR3 coding sequence is TGTGCCAGCAGCTCATCCAGGGAAGATACGCAGTATTTT. The chain joins TRBV7-3 to TRBJ2-3; TRBD1 might be the D (5 bases). Germline V gene sequence: CDR1 SGHTA, CDR2 FQGTGA. The CDR3 sequence is 13 residues long. Trimming removed 4 bases from V and 5 bases from J, with 10 bases in between.

This clonotype was detected ten times or more. The CDR3 reads CSAIGMDTEAFF. As DNA, the CDR3 is TGCAGTGCTATAGGGATGGACACTGAAGCTTTCTTT. This chain links TRBV20-1 with TRBJ1-1; D remains unclear. V was cut by 4 bases and J by 3 bases, with 9 bases left in between. The CDR3 covers 12 residues. Germline CDR1 is DFQATT and CDR2 is SNEGSKA (reference sequence).

The genes are TRBV6-5 and TRBJ2-1, with 12 bases lining up with TRBD2. V was clipped by 6 bases and J by 8 bases; unmatched bases: 8. The CDR3 is 15 amino acids. CDR1 and CDR2 (germline): MNHEY, SVGAGI. In nucleotides, the CDR3 is TGTGCCAGCAGACCTCTAGCGGGGGGGCCTCATGAGCAGTTCTTC. Translated, it gives CASRPLAGGPHEQFF.